The TCR beta chain under discussion was sequenced for a study of tumor-infiltrating lymphocytes in primary liver carcinoma. Across the study: Sequenced samples came back with roughly 3.5 to 7.13 million productive TCRbeta reads, and the counts looked alike across tissue types.

Broader study findings: CD4+ and CD8+ repertoires could not be compared in these unsorted bulk samples.

Blood RNA came from unsorted whole blood; germline DNA was also extracted. The researchers drew 3.5 to 4.5 milliliters of peripheral blood before surgery. The investigators made TCR beta cDNA from 500 ng total RNA, using a constant-region primer. Sequencing libraries for TCR beta derived from three nested multiplex PCR rounds that used slightly modified ARM-PCR. TRBV1-TRBV30 forward primers and a C-beta reverse primer were used in the first two PCR rounds, which each ran for approximately 11 cycles. TCRdb processed the multiplex PCR reads anew with MiXCR; each CDR3 protein has one entry. The data hold approximately 330,000 distinct CDR3 sequences, with approximately 64% observed a single time. The J segment lost 8 bases and the V segment lost 1 base, leaving 7 bases of the junction unmatched. Germline lookup yields CDR1 LGHNA and CDR2 YSLEER. The CDR3 is 15 residues long. This clonotype occurred many times. As yet, its antigen is unknown.

The receptor's source is a man aged 40-49 years with primary liver carcinoma and hepatitis B virus infection. Sequencing was done on a sample of peripheral blood. This sequence joins TRBV4-3 and TRBJ1-4, with 7 bases fitting TRBD1. CDR3 DNA: TGCGCCAGCAGCCAAGGAGACAGGGAGTACGAAAAACTGTTTTTT. Translating it yields CASSQGDREYEKLFF.